This T cell receptor beta chain was identified in a study of T cells in Graves' hyperthyroidism and ophthalmopathy. Across the study: Sampling of peripheral blood happened at initial diagnosis, prior to any treatment.

Germline lookup yields CDR1 MNHEY and CDR2 SVGAGI. The CDR3 covers 15 residues. Trimming left V 0 bases short and J 0 bases short, with 9 bases between. RNA transcripts were the template for amplifying TCR beta CDR3 regions. The TCR CDR3 first-round RT-PCR relied on the HTBI primer set. TCRdb passed the multiplex PCR reads through MiXCR, listing each CDR3 protein once. The sample lists fewer than 850,000 distinct CDR3 sequences; approximately 15% were seen once. Diagnostic assessment was based on clinical symptoms, serum thyroxine and TRAb, thyroid ultrasound and orbital computed tomography. Using around 10 ml of fresh peripheral blood, PBMCs were prepared.

Sequenced sample: blood. V and J are TRBV6-5 and TRBJ2-7; D is undetermined. The sequence was obtained from a man in his fifties with Graves' hyperthyroidism. The CDR3 region is CASSYSTSTSYEQYF. The CDR3, as DNA: TGTGCCAGCAGTTACTCGACTTCAACCTCCTACGAGCAGTACTTC.